These 4 T cell receptor beta chains share one sample of origin, sequenced in a study of T cells in Graves' hyperthyroidism and ophthalmopathy. Researchers took RNA transcripts and amplified the TCR beta CDR3 regions from them. The study used the HTBI primer set for a first-round RT-PCR of the TCR CDR3. One entry per CDR3 protein results from TCRdb running MiXCR on the multiplex PCR reads. The sample has 500,000 to 600,000 distinct CDR3 sequences; 15% to 20% are singletons. Sequenced material: blood. The receptors derive from a man aged 40-49 years with Graves' ophthalmopathy.

The sample holds many counts of this clonotype. This chain joins TRBV2 and TRBJ2-2, with 8 bases aligning to TRBD1. The junction had 8 bases not matched to a gene; V was cut back by 6 bases and J by 2 bases. Germline V gene data show CDR1 as SNHLY and CDR2 as FYNNEI. The CDR3 is 16 residues long. The CDR3 DNA is TGTGCCAGCAGAGTCGAGACAGGGGTAAACACCGGGGAGCTGTTTTTT. The encoded protein is CASRVETGVNTGELFF.

This clonotype has a count of ten or more. This chain joins TRBV3-1 and TRBJ1-1; D ambiguous. Between the trimmed V and J ends, which lost 4 bases and 3 bases, there was a span of 6 bases. Germline assignment: CDR1 LGHDT and CDR2 YNNKEL (reference sequence). The CDR3 has 12 amino acids. CDR3 sequence: CASSLEYTEAFF. As DNA, the CDR3 is TGTGCCAGCAGCCTAGAGTACACTGAAGCTTTCTTT.

This clonotype occurred a few times. This sequence joins TRBV11-1 and TRBJ2-2, with TRBD2 matching 11 bases. The CDR3 runs to 18 residues. The V gene's germline CDR1 is SGHAT and CDR2 FQDESV (reference sequence). Trimming took 1 base from V and 2 from J; bases not matched to a gene: 6. CDR3 bases: TGTGCCAGCAGCTTAGTGGCTAGCGGGGGGCACAACACCGGGGAGCTGTTTTTT. This translates into CASSLVASGGHNTGELFF.

This clonotype was detected only a few times. This chain links TRBV9 with TRBJ2-1, with 9 nucleotides matching TRBD2. This CDR3 has 16 residues. CDR1 and CDR2 (germline): SGDLS, YYNGEE. V lost 0 bases to trimming and J lost 4 bases; unmatched junction nucleotides: 5. The chain's CDR3 is CASSVGGLAGYNEQFF. The CDR3 DNA is TGTGCCAGCAGCGTAGGTGGGCTAGCGGGGTACAATGAGCAGTTCTTC. Full variable domain (remainder filled in from reference TRBV9 and TRBJ2-1): DSGVTQTPKHLITATGQRVTLRCSPRSGDLSVYWYQQSLDQGLQFLIQYYNGEERAKGNILERFSAQQFPDLHSELNLSSLELGDSALYFCASSVGGLAGYNEQFFGPGTRLTVL.